The 30 T cell receptor beta chains reported below all come from one sample, sequenced in a study of cytomegalovirus exposure and HLA in healthy donors (dated by TCRdb to about 2017). The library was prepared using the immunoSEQ multiplex PCR assay. This immuneACCESS table, as held by TCRdb, lists in-frame sequences with V and J called but not all clones. Of the missing ones, under half trace to an unresolved V gene in checked studies; the others have no known cause. For this sample the table gives approximately 140,000 clones, of which approximately 84% were detected only once. The ten largest clones capture more than 1.4% of the sample. The source material was PBMCs. The receptors here all came from a woman in her thirties in good health and CMV-seronegative.

This rearrangement joins TRBV19 to TRBJ1-2, with 8 bases fitting TRBD1. There are 14 residues in the CDR3. Trimming removed 5 bases from V and 4 bases from J; junction bases left unmatched: 6. The germline gives CDR1 LNHDA, CDR2 SQIVND (reference sequence). The CDR3 reads CASSQSTGGYGYTF. CDR3 nucleotide sequence: TGTGCCAGTAGTCAATCTACAGGGGGCTATGGCTACACCTTC.

The gene calls are TRBV4-1 and TRBJ2-7, with 7 bases that match TRBD2. With V trimmed by 1 base and J by 1 base, 7 bases remained unmatched. Per germline, CDR1 MGHRA and CDR2 YSYEKL. The CDR3 runs to 16 residues. CDR3 coding DNA: TGCGCCAGCAGCCAAGGCGGGTGGGGGGGGTCCTACGAGCAGTACTTC. It translates to CASSQGGWGGSYEQYF.

The J gene is TRBJ2-7, the V gene TRBV6-6, with 7 bases aligning to TRBD2. Trimming removed 4 bases from V and 3 bases from J; junction bases left unmatched: 6. The length of the CDR3 is 14 residues. CDR1 is MNHNY, CDR2 SVGAGI, per germline (reference sequence). CDR3 DNA sequence: TGTGCCAGCAGTTTGCCGGGAGGTAGCTACGAGCAGTACTTC. Residues: CASSLPGGSYEQYF.

This clone was found once. The chain carries TRBV6-6 and TRBJ1-5, with TRBD1 matching over 10 bases. Germline lookup yields CDR1 MNHNY and CDR2 SVGAGI (reference sequence). J was trimmed by 4 bases and V by 10 bases; bases with no gene match: 4. The CDR3 contains 13 residues. The CDR3 DNA follows: TGTGCCACGGGACAGGGGAGGAATCAGCCCCAGCATTTT. Protein product: CATGQGRNQPQHF.

This chain joins TRBV6-1 and TRBJ1-1, with TRBD1 matching 8 bases. The germline V gene encodes CDR1 MNHNS and CDR2 SASEGT. Trimming at V came to 0 bases and at J to 0 bases, leaving 9 bases not matched to a gene. CDR3 length: 18 amino acids. The CDR3 DNA follows: TGTGCCAGCAGTGAAGCGAGAAAACACAGGGGGATGAACACTGAAGCTTTCTTT. Protein sequence: CASSEARKHRGMNTEAFF.

The chain couples TRBV12-5 to TRBJ2-7; 8 bases agree with TRBD2. This CDR3 is 14 amino acids long. V was pared by 3 bases and J by 2 bases, with 3 bases of the junction left unmatched. CDR1 is LGHNT, CDR2 FRNRAP, per germline. The CDR3 loop is CASGLLAGTYEQYF. In DNA form, the CDR3 reads TGTGCTAGTGGTTTATTAGCGGGGACCTACGAGCAGTACTTC.

The J gene is TRBJ2-4, the V gene TRBV4-2; D is ambiguous. Trimming pared 0 bases from V and 1 base from J, leaving 4 bases between. Per the germline V gene, CDR1 is LGHNA and CDR2 is YNFKEQ. The CDR3 is 14 amino acids. For the CDR3, the DNA is TGTGCCAGCAGCCAAGACAGGGCCAAAAACATTCAGTACTTC. This gives the protein CASSQDRAKNIQYF.

The J gene is TRBJ1-1, the V gene TRBV29-1, with a tentative D call TRBD1 (6 bases). Germline CDR1 and CDR2: SQVTM and ANQGSEA. V dropped 4 bases and J dropped 7 bases, with 13 bases sitting between them. The CDR3 totals 12 residues. The CDR3 reads CSVGQAQGEAFF. DNA for the CDR3: TGCAGCGTTGGACAGGCCCAGGGTGAAGCTTTCTTT.

This chain joins TRBV19 and TRBJ1-2; TRBD1 agrees at 10 bases. Per germline, CDR1 LNHDA and CDR2 SQIVND (reference sequence). The CDR3 loop spans 15 amino acids. V shed 5 bases and J 4 bases; nucleotides not matched to a gene: 7. For the CDR3, the DNA is TGTGCCAGTAGTTTCCCGACAGGGGGCTTCTATGGCTACACCTTC. As protein: CASSFPTGGFYGYTF.

The chain couples TRBV11-2 to TRBJ1-4; maybe TRBD1 (5 bases). V dropped 5 bases and J dropped 2 bases, with 15 bases sitting between them. In germline, CDR1 is SGHAT, CDR2 FQNNGV. The CDR3 is 16 residues long. CDR3 sequence (DNA): TGTGCCAGCAGCCACCCTCGGGGGACGACTAATGAAAAACTGTTTTTT. It codes for CASSHPRGTTNEKLFF.

The gene calls are TRBV5-1 and TRBJ1-5, with D perhaps matching TRBD1 (6 bases). V was pared by 7 bases and J by 2 bases, with 19 bases between. Germline V gene lookup returns CDR1 SGHRS and CDR2 YFSETQ. The CDR3 loop spans 16 amino acids. The chain's CDR3 is CASLTSTGLGNQPQHF. The CDR3 DNA sequence: TGCGCCAGCTTAACATCGACAGGTCTCGGCAATCAGCCCCAGCATTTT.

This clone was picked up one time. The V and J genes are TRBV5-1 and TRBJ2-3; 7 bases are shared with TRBD2. The CDR3 sequence is 15 residues long. V was clipped by 4 bases and J by 2 bases; unmatched bases: 7. Germline V CDR1 and CDR2: SGHRS, YFSETQ. CDR3 loop: CASSRDGGYTDTQYF. The CDR3 nucleotides are TGCGCCAGCAGCCGGGACGGGGGGTACACAGATACGCAGTATTTT.

Of note for this clone: Being one base from a much bigger clone, this may be a read error. The chain employs TRBV7-9 and TRBJ1-2, with D maybe TRBD1 (6 bases). V was pared by 4 bases and J by 2 bases, with 8 bases between. The CDR3 consists of 13 residues. Germline V CDR1 and CDR2: SEHNR, FQNEAQ (reference sequence). Here the CDR3 reads CASSSTGNYGYTF. The CDR3 DNA reads as TGTGCCAGCAGCTCTACAGGGAACTATGGCTACACCTTC.

The chain combines TRBV9 with TRBJ2-2, with a tentative D call TRBD2 (5 bases). The CDR3 length is 15 residues. The germline V gene has CDR1 SGDLS and CDR2 YYNGEE. V was cut by 4 bases and J by 4 bases, with 14 bases left in between. CDR3 region: CASSLRGEGTGELFF. CDR3 DNA sequence: TGTGCCAGCAGCCTCCGGGGAGAGGGCACCGGGGAGCTGTTTTTT.

The rearrangement joins TRBV5-1 to TRBJ2-5, with 10 bases matching TRBD2. This CDR3 comprises 16 residues. Trimming removed 0 bases from V and 2 bases from J; junction bases left unmatched: 4. CDR1 is SGHRS and CDR2 is YFSETQ in the germline V gene. The CDR3 sequence: CASSLGLAGAQETQYF. CDR3 DNA sequence: TGCGCCAGCAGCTTGGGGCTAGCGGGGGCTCAAGAGACCCAGTACTTC.

The chain uses TRBV2 and TRBJ2-1, with D possibly being TRBD1 (5 bases). Germline lookup yields CDR1 SNHLY and CDR2 FYNNEI. The V gene lost 5 bases and the J gene lost 5 bases, with 7 bases spanning the gap. This CDR3 comprises 12 residues. CDR3 residues: CASSRTNNEQFF. The CDR3 DNA reads as TGTGCCAGCAGTCGGACAAACAATGAGCAGTTCTTC.

This clone is a singleton in its sample. The chain recombines TRBV14 with TRBJ2-1, with 7 bases that match TRBD1. The CDR3 loop spans 12 amino acids. From germline, CDR1 is SGHDN and CDR2 FVKESK. V shed 1 base, J shed 14 bases, and the junction held 5 bases outside the gene matches. CDR3 sequence: CASSQGGTVKFF. Here the CDR3 DNA reads TGTGCCAGCAGCCAAGGGGGGACAGTTAAGTTCTTC.

The rearrangement links TRBV9 to TRBJ2-2, with D possibly being TRBD1 (6 bases). CDR1 is SGDLS and CDR2 is YYNGEE in the germline V gene. Trimming shortened V by 3 bases and J by 1 base, and 7 bases separated the two germline ends. The CDR3 totals 14 residues. The CDR3 DNA is TGTGCCAGCAGCGCGACAGGGAACACCGGGGAGCTGTTTTTT. Its protein is CASSATGNTGELFF.

The V and J genes are TRBV28 and TRBJ1-5; TRBD1 might be the D (6 bases). Germline V gene sequence: CDR1 MDHEN, CDR2 SYDVKM. The V end was cut by 10 bases, the J end by 3 bases, with 25 bases between. There are 17 residues in the CDR3. The CDR3 region has the DNA TGTGCCACCGCCCTGGCAGGGGCGTCCGGTGCCAATCAGCCCCAGCATTTT. This gives the protein CATALAGASGANQPQHF.

V and J are TRBV11-1 and TRBJ1-2; D unresolved. The CDR3 has 14 residues. V was shortened by 7 bases and J by 6 bases, with 18 bases between the two germline ends. Germline CDR1 is SGHAT and CDR2 is FQDESV (reference sequence). The CDR3 DNA follows: TGTGCCAGCACTCGTGGGCACGCCAAGGATGGCTACACCTTC. This translates into CASTRGHAKDGYTF.

This rearrangement joins TRBV11-2 to TRBJ2-1, with TRBD1 as a possible D gene (6 bases). The germline CDR1 and CDR2 sequences are SGHAT and FQNNGV. The V and J ends lost 1 base and 3 bases respectively, with 10 bases between them. This CDR3 is built from 15 residues. The CDR3 region is CASSLGQGFYNEQFF. For the CDR3, the DNA is TGTGCCAGCAGCTTAGGGCAGGGGTTCTACAATGAGCAGTTCTTC.

The rearrangement joins TRBV19 to TRBJ1-2, with D perhaps TRBD1 (6 bases). The CDR3 has 13 amino acids. The germline V and J ends were trimmed by 4 bases and 12 bases, with 18 bases remaining between them. Germline V gene lookup returns CDR1 LNHDA and CDR2 SQIVND (reference sequence). CDR3 nucleotide sequence: TGTGCCAGTAGTAGTGGACAGCGGAGAACGGACACCTTC. This gives the protein CASSSGQRRTDTF.

The chain links TRBV18 to TRBJ2-5, with D maybe TRBD1 (5 bases). This CDR3 is built from 15 residues. CDR1 and CDR2 from the germline V gene are KGHSH and LQKENI. The ends were cut back, 3 bases at V and 5 bases at J, with 16 bases in the middle. The CDR3 spells CASSPGTGVVETQYF. In nucleotides, the CDR3 is TGTGCCAGCTCACCCGGCACAGGAGTGGTGGAGACCCAGTACTTC.

The chain carries TRBV11-2 and TRBJ1-1; tentative D call: TRBD1 (6 bases). CDR1 SGHAT and CDR2 FQNNGV come from the germline V gene. The CDR3 totals 12 residues. Trimming left V 4 bases short and J 8 bases short, with 11 bases between. The CDR3, as DNA: TGTGCCAGCAGCTACGGTACAGGGGAAGCTTTCTTT. Its translation: CASSYGTGEAFF.

This sequence joins TRBV19 and TRBJ2-7; 7 bases line up with TRBD1. The junction had 7 bases not matched to a gene; V was cut back by 5 bases and J by 3 bases. CDR1 and CDR2 (germline): LNHDA, SQIVND (reference sequence). The CDR3 consists of 14 residues. CDR3 sequence: CASSAFYRGYEQYF. CDR3 nucleotide sequence: TGTGCCAGTAGTGCGTTCTACAGGGGCTACGAGCAGTACTTC.

This sequence joins TRBV19 and TRBJ1-5; TRBD1 aligns across 11 bases. The CDR3 is made up of 17 amino acids. Germline CDR1 and CDR2: LNHDA and SQIVND (reference sequence). The V segment lost 3 bases and the J segment 0 bases; nucleotides outside the gene matches: 4. This CDR3 reads CASSMGTGGNSNQPQHF. Here the CDR3 DNA reads TGTGCCAGTAGTATGGGGACAGGGGGTAATAGCAATCAGCCCCAGCATTTT.

The V gene is TRBV5-1, the J gene TRBJ2-5, with a possible D match to TRBD1 (5 bases). Germline-derived CDR1 and CDR2 are SGHRS and YFSETQ. Trimming cost V 1 base and J 3 bases, with 7 bases left between them. The CDR3 sequence is 13 residues long. For the CDR3, the DNA is TGCGCCAGCAGCTTGTCGACAGAAGAGACCCAGTACTTC. It specifies CASSLSTEETQYF.

This clone showed up just once. The chain has TRBV9 and TRBJ2-2; the D is unclear. The CDR3 loop spans 15 amino acids. With 2 bases removed from V and 1 base from J, the gap between germline ends came to 9 bases. Germline V gene data show CDR1 as SGDLS and CDR2 as YYNGEE. The CDR3 nucleotides are TGTGCCAGCAGCGTCTCCCCAGGGAACACCGGGGAGCTGTTTTTT. Its protein product is CASSVSPGNTGELFF.

The rearrangement joins TRBV5-4 to TRBJ2-1; a weak D match, TRBD1 (5 bases). The CDR3 extends over 15 amino acids. Trimming pared 1 base from V and 8 bases from J, leaving 16 bases between. Germline values: CDR1 SGHNT, CDR2 YYREEE (reference sequence). The CDR3 reads CASSLWARAGDEQFF. In DNA, the CDR3 is TGTGCCAGCAGCTTGTGGGCCAGGGCTGGGGATGAGCAGTTCTTC.

J is TRBJ1-3 and V is TRBV18; 10 bases are shared with TRBD1. After removal of 3 bases from V and 2 bases from J, the junction contained 7 bases not matched to a gene. CDR1 is KGHSH, CDR2 LQKENI, per germline. This CDR3 has 17 amino acids. The CDR3 DNA follows: TGTGCCAGCTCACCCATTGGAGGGACAGGGGCTGGAAACACCATATATTTT. Its translation is CASSPIGGTGAGNTIYF.